This TCR beta chain stems from a study of blood T cell repertoires in COVID-19. Study-wide context: Some COVID-19 samples were acute and others convalescent; all came from the United States, Italy and Spain.

Those enrolled in Seattle joined during active infection and were followed longitudinally afterward. The repertoire was sequenced with immunoSEQ multiplex PCR; TCRdb's copy has only in-frame clones and lacks some. There are 300,000 to 350,000 clones in the sample; approximately 90% occur only once, and 1.5% to 2% lies in the top ten. The sequenced sample was peripheral blood. The clonotype was recovered from a young woman with COVID-19, enrolled during active disease.

In DNA form, the CDR3 reads TGTGCCAGCAGCTTGAGTCGGTCAACTGAAGCTTTCTTT. It encodes CASSLSRSTEAFF. This rearrangement joins TRBV5-6 to TRBJ1-1; D is unresolved. With 1 base removed from V and 5 bases from J, the gap between germline ends came to 9 bases. This CDR3 comprises 13 residues. Germline loops: CDR1 SGHDT, CDR2 YYEEEE.